The 31 T cell receptor beta chains given below trace back to one sample, sequenced in a study of regulatory T cells in long-lasting Graves disease. HTBI primers from iRepertoire and Arm-PCR of CDR3 regions yielded the TCR beta libraries. Each CDR3 protein gets one entry after TCRdb re-called the multiplex PCR reads with MiXCR. The data contain 400,000 to 500,000 distinct CDR3 sequences, roughly 15% of them singletons. The time point here: newly diagnosed GD, antithyroid drugs for less than 3 months. From RNA extracted from PBMCs, the TCR library was made. The same specimen was also included in a second study, on T cells in Graves' hyperthyroidism and ophthalmopathy.

The material was peripheral blood mononuclear cells (PBMCs), obtained at new diagnosis, from a patient treated with antithyroid drugs. The receptors here all came from a woman aged 18-29 years with Graves disease.

This clonotype was counted many times. The rearrangement links TRBV20-1 to TRBJ2-3; 10 bases align to TRBD2. Unmatched junction bases numbered 10, after V lost 3 bases and J lost 10 bases. This CDR3 is 14 amino acids long. From germline, CDR1 is DFQATT and CDR2 SNEGSKA (reference sequence). As DNA, the CDR3 is TGCAGTGCTAGTTCAAGCGGGAGGGCCTCAGCGCAGTATTTT. Protein product: CSASSSGRASAQYF.

The table lists this clonotype with a few counts. This chain links TRBV4-2 with TRBJ2-5; D perhaps matches TRBD1 (6 bases). CDR3 length: 16 residues. Germline V CDR1 and CDR2: LGHNA, YNFKEQ. The V gene lost 2 bases and the J gene lost 5 bases, with 18 bases spanning the gap. The CDR3 coding sequence is TGTGCCAGCAGCCAAACCACAAAACAGGGTTGGGAGACCCAGTACTTC. It encodes CASSQTTKQGWETQYF.

The table lists this clonotype with many counts. CDR3 amino acids: CATSPRGGWYSNQPQHF. The DNA for the CDR3 is TGTGCCACCAGCCCGCGGGGAGGGTGGTATAGCAATCAGCCCCAGCATTTT. This chain links TRBV15 with TRBJ1-5; no clear D gene. The length of the CDR3 is 17 residues. Germline-derived CDR1 and CDR2 are LNHNV and YYDKDF (reference sequence). Between the trimmed V and J ends, which lost 5 bases and 0 bases, there was a span of 17 bases.

In this sample, this clonotype turned up a few times. One junction end disagrees with the germline gene, perhaps due to a read error. The chain combines TRBV24-1 with TRBJ2-1; possible D gene TRBD1, 6 bases. The CDR3 runs 14 residues. Germline CDR1 and CDR2: KGHDR and SFDVKD. In DNA, the CDR3 is TGTGCCATCAGTAGTGGCCAGGGGTACAATGAGCAGTTCTTC. Its translation is CAISSGQGYNEQFF.

This clonotype occurred many times. J is TRBJ1-2 and V is TRBV5-1; D gene unclear. The CDR3 loop spans 13 amino acids. The germline gives CDR1 SGHRS, CDR2 YFSETQ. Trimming took 0 bases from V and 4 from J, leaving 7 bases between them. The CDR3 DNA sequence: TGCGCCAGCAGCTTGGTGGCCCGCTATGGCTACACCTTC. It specifies CASSLVARYGYTF.

There are many counts of this clonotype. The chain joins TRBV29-1 to TRBJ2-3; tentative D call: TRBD2 (5 bases). Germline CDR1 SQVTM, CDR2 ANQGSEA. Deletions cut 4 bases from V and 9 bases from J, with 20 bases between. CDR3 length: 14 residues. The CDR3 is CSVVRSLVWETQYF. In DNA form, the CDR3 reads TGCAGCGTTGTGCGGAGTCTTGTGTGGGAGACGCAGTATTTT.

The V call is TRBV4-2, the J call TRBJ1-2, with D uncertain. Germline V gene lookup returns CDR1 LGHNA and CDR2 YNFKEQ. The V end lost 0 bases, the J end lost 4 bases, and 12 bases lay between the germline ends. CDR3 length: 15 amino acids. CDR3 protein: CASSQEVEGIYGYTF. As DNA, the CDR3 is TGTGCCAGCAGCCAAGAGGTAGAAGGGATCTATGGCTACACCTTC.

This clonotype occurred many times. The chain couples TRBV27 to TRBJ1-4; D is unresolved. The V and J ends lost 5 bases and 6 bases respectively, with 13 bases between them. This CDR3 spans 14 amino acids. CDR1 and CDR2 from the germline V gene are MNHEY and SMNVEV (reference sequence). The CDR3 here is CASSPLGSYEKLFF. CDR3 nucleotides: TGTGCCAGCAGTCCGCTCGGTTCGTATGAAAAACTGTTTTTT. Based on the CDR3 plus reference TRBV27 and TRBJ1-4, the full variable domain is EAQVTQNPRYLITVTGKKLTVTCSQNMNHEYMSWYRQDPGLGLRQIYYSMNVEVTDKGDVPEGYKVSRKEKRNFPLILESPSPNQTSLYFCASSPLGSYEKLFFGSGTQLSVL.

V and J are TRBV12-3 or TRBV12-4 and TRBJ1-4; maybe TRBD1 (5 bases). V lost 1 base and J lost 8, with 11 bases in between. The CDR3 has 14 amino acids. This CDR3 reads CASSLGGGGEKLFF. CDR3 sequence (DNA): TGTGCCAGCAGTTTAGGGGGTGGGGGGGAAAAACTGTTTTTT.

This clonotype was detected many times. The J gene is TRBJ1-5, the V gene TRBV27, with D perhaps TRBD1 (5 bases). Germline V gene sequence: CDR1 MNHEY, CDR2 SMNVEV (reference sequence). Trimming cost V 5 bases and J 6 bases, with 14 bases left between them. This CDR3 region has 14 residues. CDR3 sequence: CASSIEGAVQPQHF. The CDR3 coding sequence is TGTGCCAGCAGTATTGAAGGGGCGGTTCAGCCCCAGCATTTT.

V usage is TRBV5-4 and J usage is TRBJ1-1; 7 nucleotides match TRBD1. V gave up 3 bases and J gave up 0 bases; unmatched junction bases: 5. The CDR3 is made up of 15 amino acids. Germline-derived CDR1 and CDR2 are SGHNT and YYREEE (reference sequence). CDR3 region: CASSSRDSLNTEAFF. The CDR3 coding sequence is TGTGCCAGCAGCTCTCGGGACAGCTTGAACACTGAAGCTTTCTTT.

The V and J genes are TRBV10-1 and TRBJ1-1; possible D gene TRBD1, 6 bases. Germline lookup yields CDR1 WNHNN and CDR2 SYGVQD (reference sequence). The CDR3 totals 17 residues. V was trimmed by 3 bases and J by 1 base, leaving 18 bases between them. The CDR3 DNA sequence: TGCGCCAGCAGTGAATCCCCGCAGGGGAGGGCGAACACTGAAGCTTTCTTT. It is translated as CASSESPQGRANTEAFF.

This clonotype was counted at least ten times. The chain uses TRBV2 and TRBJ2-1; 10 positions match TRBD1. The CDR3 covers 14 residues. From germline, CDR1 is SNHLY and CDR2 FYNNEI. The trim removed 7 bases at V and 7 bases at J, leaving 7 bases unmatched. The CDR3, as DNA: TGTGCCAGCATAATGGGACAGGGGTTGAATGAGCAGTTCTTC. The encoded protein is CASIMGQGLNEQFF.

This clonotype came up a few times. The chain uses TRBV7-8 and TRBJ1-4; D uncertain. V was pared by 3 bases and J by 8 bases, with 16 bases between. Per the germline V gene, CDR1 is SGHVS and CDR2 is FQNEAQ. The CDR3 is 15 residues long. In nucleotides, the CDR3 is TGTGCCAGCAGCTTCAACGGGCAGGCGGGCGAAAAACTGTTTTTT. This gives the protein CASSFNGQAGEKLFF. Looking up the rest from reference TRBV7-8 and TRBJ1-4 gives the full variable domain: GAGVSQSPRYKVAKRGQDVALRCDPISGHVSLFWYQQALGQGPEFLTYFQNEAQLDKSGLPSDRFFAERPEGSVSTLKIQRTQQEDSAVYLCASSFNGQAGEKLFFGSGTQLSVL.

In regard to this clonotype: This may arise from a read error, as a much more abundant clone is one base away. CDR3 coding DNA: TGTGCCAGCAGTGAAAGGGTAGCGGAAATCAATGAGCAGTTCTTC. It translates to CASSERVAEINEQFF. The chain joins TRBV6-2 or TRBV6-3 to TRBJ2-1; a possible D gene is TRBD2 (6 bases). Germline assignment: CDR1 MNHEY and CDR2 SVGEGT. The CDR3 is 15 amino acids. The V and J ends lost 5 bases and 6 bases respectively, with 17 bases between them.

This clonotype appeared many times. The V call is TRBV7-9, the J call TRBJ2-3; 9 bases map to TRBD1. The CDR3 is made up of 16 amino acids. Germline values: CDR1 SEHNR, CDR2 FQNEAQ (reference sequence). J was trimmed by 6 bases and V by 1 base; bases with no gene match: 8. In nucleotides, the CDR3 is TGTGCCAGCAGCTTAGAGGGGACAGGGACGCGGGATACGCAGTATTTT. Translation: CASSLEGTGTRDTQYF.

This clonotype was seen repeatedly, ten times or more. The rearrangement joins TRBV29-1 to TRBJ2-7; 10 nucleotides align to TRBD1. The junction had 5 bases not matched to a gene; V was cut back by 6 bases and J by 3 bases. CDR3 size: 13 residues. CDR1 and CDR2 (germline): SQVTM, ANQGSEA. CDR3 in amino acids: CSVLGTGVYEQYF. The CDR3 bases are TGCAGCGTCCTGGGGACAGGGGTCTACGAGCAGTACTTC.

At least ten counts were recorded for this clonotype. The V and J genes are TRBV12-3 or TRBV12-4 and TRBJ1-5, with a possible D match to TRBD1 (5 bases). The V end lost 6 bases, the J end lost 4 bases, and 16 bases lay between the germline ends. The CDR3 is made up of 15 amino acids. The CDR3: CASRSGRRKNQPQHF. The CDR3 nucleotides are TGTGCCAGCAGGTCGGGACGGAGAAAAAATCAGCCCCAGCATTTT.

Remarks on this clonotype: This clone may be a read error of a much larger clone one base away. V and J are TRBV29-1 and TRBJ2-7, with 8 nucleotides matching TRBD1. Germline CDR1 and CDR2: SQVTM and ANQGSEA. The CDR3 is 13 amino acids. V trimming: 5 bases; J trimming: 6 bases; junction bases outside the gene matches: 9. The CDR3 nucleotides read TGCAGCGTTTGTGGGACAGGCCGCTTCGAGCAGTACTTC. It codes for CSVCGTGRFEQYF.

This clonotype was detected once. The V call is TRBV4-3, the J call TRBJ2-1, with D perhaps given as TRBD1 or TRBD2 (7 bases each). The V end lost 0 bases, the J end lost 1 base, and 22 bases lay between the germline ends. The CDR3 has 20 residues. Germline CDR1 and CDR2: LGHNA and YSLEER. The CDR3 DNA is TGCGCCAGCAGCCAAGACCGGCTAGCATCCAGGGGGGGATCCTACAATGAGCAGTTCTTC. Its translation: CASSQDRLASRGGSYNEQFF.

The J gene is TRBJ2-1, the V gene TRBV10-1, with D perhaps being TRBD1 or TRBD2 (6 bases each). From germline, CDR1 is WNHNN and CDR2 SYGVQD (reference sequence). The CDR3 is made up of 17 amino acids. V was cut by 5 bases and J by 8 bases, with 25 bases left in between. CDR3: CASSRPLAKRGIDEQFF. As DNA, the CDR3 is TGCGCCAGCAGTCGCCCACTAGCCAAGAGGGGGATCGATGAGCAGTTCTTC.

This clonotype was detected a few times. The V and J genes are TRBV5-1 and TRBJ2-4; a possible D gene is TRBD2 (6 bases). With 4 bases removed from V and 0 bases from J, the gap between germline ends came to 20 bases. Per germline, CDR1 SGHRS and CDR2 YFSETQ. The CDR3 spans 18 residues. The CDR3 reads CASSALQEGPLAKNIQYF. Written as DNA, the CDR3 is TGCGCCAGCAGCGCCCTACAGGAGGGGCCCCTAGCCAAAAACATTCAGTACTTC.

This chain uses TRBV20-1 with TRBJ2-7; 8 bases line up with TRBD1. After removal of 3 bases from V and 6 bases from J, the junction contained 1 base not matched to a gene. CDR1 and CDR2 (germline): DFQATT, SNEGSKA (reference sequence). The CDR3 contains 11 residues. CDR3 DNA: TGCAGTGCTAGCAGGGGGCCCGAGCAGTACTTC. Encoded protein: CSASRGPEQYF.

The chain combines TRBV11-2 with TRBJ2-7, with D perhaps TRBD1 or TRBD2 (5 bases each). The germline CDR1 and CDR2 sequences are SGHAT and FQNNGV. The CDR3 covers 14 residues. V was cut by 6 bases and J by 4 bases, with 16 bases left in between. The chain's CDR3 is CASSDVGVFYEQYF. CDR3 bases: TGTGCCAGCAGTGATGTGGGGGTTTTTTACGAGCAGTACTTC.

This clonotype was picked up a small number of times. DNA of the CDR3: TGTGCCAGCAACGTACAGGGGGCTGGGGCCAACGTCCTGACTTTC. Protein product: CASNVQGAGANVLTF. The chain employs TRBV28 and TRBJ2-6, with 8 bases matching TRBD1. Losses at the gene ends were 7 bases for V and 2 bases for J; bases not matched to a gene: 4. The CDR3 totals 15 residues. Germline V gene data show CDR1 as MDHEN and CDR2 as SYDVKM.

This rearrangement joins TRBV27 to TRBJ2-1, with D perhaps TRBD1 (6 bases). V gave up 2 bases and J gave up 4 bases, with 18 bases separating them. CDR1 is MNHEY, CDR2 SMNVEV, per germline (reference sequence). The CDR3 is 17 amino acids. CDR3 amino acids: CASSLLGQSGTYNEQFF. The DNA of the CDR3 is TGTGCCAGCAGTTTACTAGGACAGTCCGGTACTTACAATGAGCAGTTCTTC.

This chain uses TRBV2 with TRBJ1-4; 7 bases line up with TRBD1. With 5 bases clipped from V and 5 bases from J, the junction kept 5 bases outside the gene matches. Germline V gene sequence: CDR1 SNHLY, CDR2 FYNNEI. The CDR3 has 14 amino acids. DNA for the CDR3: TGTGCCAGCAGTTGGGACAGACGAAATGAAAAACTGTTTTTT. It translates to CASSWDRRNEKLFF.

This clonotype has at least ten counts. V and J are TRBV28 and TRBJ2-5; tentatively, D is TRBD2 (6 bases). CDR1 is MDHEN and CDR2 is SYDVKM in the germline V gene. Trimming took 6 bases from V and 0 from J, leaving 17 bases between them. This CDR3 has 16 amino acids. The CDR3 is CASRETGRGYQETQYF. As DNA, the CDR3 is TGTGCCAGCAGGGAAACAGGCCGGGGGTACCAAGAGACCCAGTACTTC.

This clonotype was counted at least ten times. V usage is TRBV6-5 and J usage is TRBJ1-1; a possible D gene is TRBD1 (6 bases). The CDR3 consists of 17 residues. With 2 bases removed from V and 0 bases from J, the gap between germline ends came to 16 bases. Germline CDR1 is MNHEY and CDR2 is SVGAGI. The CDR3 nucleotides are TGTGCCAGCAGTTACATCAGGGGCGGGGGCATGAACACTGAAGCTTTCTTT. It specifies CASSYIRGGGMNTEAFF.

This clonotype has more than one count but fewer than ten. The chain links TRBV6-2 or TRBV6-3 to TRBJ2-4; 7 bases fit TRBD1. Germline loops: CDR1 MNHEY, CDR2 SVGEGT. CDR3 size: 18 residues. Trimming removed 0 bases from V and 1 base from J; junction bases left unmatched: 9. Here the CDR3 DNA reads TGTGCCAGCAGTTACTCGGACAAACAGGGGAAGGCCAAAAACATTCAGTACTTC. Its translation: CASSYSDKQGKAKNIQYF.

This clonotype has a count of ten or more. The chain links TRBV6-2 or TRBV6-3 to TRBJ2-1; TRBD1 matches at 9 bases. Germline V gene sequence: CDR1 MNHEY, CDR2 SVGEGT. Trimming at V came to 6 bases and at J to 10 bases, leaving 16 bases not matched to a gene. The CDR3 runs to 16 residues. CDR3 in DNA: TGTGCCAGCAGCTCCTTTCGGGGACAGGGCGAGGGCGAGCAGTTCTTC. Amino acids: CASSSFRGQGEGEQFF.